These 26 T cell receptor beta chains came from one sample sequenced in a study of cytomegalovirus exposure and HLA in healthy donors. The PCR employed 60 Vbeta primers together with 13 Jbeta primers. The assay was immunoSEQ multiplex PCR, and TCRdb's table has in-frame clones only and misses some. The sample contains over 95,000 clones, approximately 80% of which appear only once. What was sequenced was PBMCs. The receptors shown here come from a man in his forties or fifties in good health and CMV-seropositive.

The gene calls are TRBV10-3 and TRBJ1-1; 7 bases line up with TRBD1. Losses at the gene ends were 0 bases for V and 1 base for J; bases not matched to a gene: 11. There are 18 residues in the CDR3. The germline gives CDR1 ENHRY, CDR2 SYGVKD. Here the CDR3 DNA reads TGTGCCATCAGTGAGTCGACTCGGCAGGGGGAACAGAACACTGAAGCTTTCTTT. Translated: CAISESTRQGEQNTEAFF.

In this sample, this clone turned up a few times. The genes are TRBV30 and TRBJ2-7; D is undetermined. The CDR3 spans 14 residues. Looked up from germline, CDR1 is GTSNPN and CDR2 is SVGIG (reference sequence). V lost 0 bases and J lost 3, with 12 bases in between. The DNA of the CDR3 is TGTGCCTGGAGTGTAGATTATGGCGGCTACGAGCAGTACTTC. Encoded protein: CAWSVDYGGYEQYF.

V usage is TRBV6-1 and J usage is TRBJ1-3, with unresolved D. V lost 5 bases and J lost 4, with 9 bases in between. This CDR3 is built from 13 residues. Germline V gives CDR1 MNHNS, CDR2 SASEGT. The CDR3 spells CASSQTHGNTIYF. The CDR3 nucleotides are TGTGCCAGCAGTCAGACTCACGGAAACACCATATATTTT.

V gene TRBV30 combines with J gene TRBJ1-6, with unresolved D. Germline CDR1 reads GTSNPN; CDR2 reads SVGIG (reference sequence). The CDR3 totals 11 residues. Trimming took off 3 bases at V and 6 bases at J, with 3 bases between the two ends. The CDR3 reads CAWSRNSPLHF. CDR3 sequence (DNA): TGTGCCTGGAGCCGTAATTCACCCCTCCACTTT.

The rearrangement uses TRBV7-8 and TRBJ2-7; D might be TRBD1 (5 bases). The germline V gene encodes CDR1 SGHVS and CDR2 FQNEAQ. The CDR3 spans 15 residues. V shed 1 base and J shed 2 bases, with 12 bases lying between them. The CDR3 sequence is CASSLGRGRAYEQYF. Written as DNA, the CDR3 is TGTGCCAGCAGCTTAGGCCGAGGCAGGGCCTACGAGCAGTACTTC.

This clone has a handful of counts. V is TRBV6-6 and J is TRBJ2-5, with TRBD2 matching 8 bases. Germline V gene lookup returns CDR1 MNHNY and CDR2 SVGAGI (reference sequence). The ends lost 4 bases at V and 5 bases at J; junction bases unmatched: 6. The CDR3 is 14 residues long. CDR3 in DNA: TGTGCCAGCAGTTCCCTTGAGCGGGGGGAGACCCAGTACTTC. Amino acids: CASSSLERGETQYF.

This clone was detected only once. The rearrangement uses TRBV4-3 and TRBJ2-2; D not resolved. This CDR3 has 15 amino acids. Germline CDR1 is LGHNA and CDR2 is YSLEER. Trimming pared 8 bases from V and 0 bases from J, leaving 13 bases between. The CDR3 loop reads CASGLTQTNTGELFF. CDR3 coding DNA: TGCGCCAGCGGATTGACACAGACGAACACCGGGGAGCTGTTTTTT.

Concerning this clone: A junction end diverges from the germline sequence, so it may reflect a read error. The chain joins TRBV7-8 to TRBJ2-1; the match to TRBD1 covers 7 bases. Germline-derived CDR1 and CDR2 are SGHVS and FQNEAQ. The CDR3 loop spans 16 amino acids. CDR3 coding DNA: TGTGCCAGCAGCTTAGTCGTACAGGGGTGGAGCAATGGGCAGTTCTTC. The encoded protein is CASSLVVQGWSNGQFF.

V and J are TRBV4-2 and TRBJ2-1; TRBD2 is a possible D gene (5 bases). V was clipped by 2 bases and J by 0 bases, with 11 bases between them. CDR1 and CDR2 (germline): LGHNA, YNFKEQ. The CDR3 spans 16 residues. CDR3 bases: TGTGCCAGCAGCCAATCGAAAGGGAGCTCCTACAATGAGCAGTTCTTC. It specifies CASSQSKGSSYNEQFF.

The chain carries TRBV7-8 and TRBJ2-3; 12 bases are shared with TRBD2. CDR1 is SGHVS and CDR2 is FQNEAQ in the germline V gene. V was pared by 4 bases and J by 3 bases, with 8 bases of the junction left unmatched. The CDR3 extends over 17 amino acids. The CDR3 protein is CASSSASGGAGTDTQYF. For the CDR3, the DNA is TGTGCCAGCAGCTCCGCTAGCGGGGGGGCCGGGACAGATACGCAGTATTTT.

This clone is a singleton in its sample. The chain has TRBV2 and TRBJ2-7; 7 bases are shared with TRBD2. Germline lookup yields CDR1 SNHLY and CDR2 FYNNEI. V lost 5 bases to trimming and J lost 4 bases; unmatched junction nucleotides: 14. This CDR3 is 16 amino acids long. The CDR3 sequence is CASSRVGGIREYEQYF. For the CDR3, the DNA is TGTGCCAGCAGTCGGGTGGGGGGGATTCGAGAGTACGAGCAGTACTTC.

V and J are TRBV7-2 and TRBJ2-5, with 10 bases aligning to TRBD2. With 1 base clipped from V and 4 bases from J, the junction kept 6 bases outside the gene matches. The CDR3 extends over 16 amino acids. Germline lookup yields CDR1 SGHTA and CDR2 FQGNSA. The DNA of the CDR3 is TGTGCCAGCAGCTTAGAGTGGTCTAGCGGGGGAGAGACCCAGTACTTC. This encodes CASSLEWSSGGETQYF.

The chain recombines TRBV11-2 with TRBJ2-7; no firm D call. V lost 1 base to trimming and J lost 5 bases, with 15 bases between them. The length of the CDR3 is 15 residues. Germline values: CDR1 SGHAT, CDR2 FQNNGV. This chain's CDR3 is CASSLGSVQTNEQYF. Here the CDR3 DNA reads TGTGCCAGCAGCTTAGGCAGTGTCCAAACCAACGAGCAGTACTTC.

The gene calls are TRBV11-3 and TRBJ2-7; weak D call: TRBD2 (7 bases). This CDR3 has 14 amino acids. The V gene lost 5 bases and the J gene lost 2 bases, with 13 bases spanning the gap. Germline lookup yields CDR1 SGHNT and CDR2 YENEEA. The CDR3 nucleotides are TGTGCCAGCAGCAGGGGGGGCTCGGCCTACGAGCAGTACTTC. This codes for CASSRGGSAYEQYF.

This chain uses TRBV6-5 with TRBJ1-3; 8 nucleotides line up with TRBD1. Per the germline V gene, CDR1 is MNHEY and CDR2 is SVGAGI. Trimming cost V 6 bases and J 1 base; bases outside gene matches: 5. CDR3 length: 15 residues. The CDR3 region has the DNA TGTGCCAGCAGAGGACAGGGTAGTTCTGGAAACACCATATATTTT. This translates into CASRGQGSSGNTIYF.

This clone was observed once. A read error may produce the germline difference seen at one junction end. V gene TRBV27 combines with J gene TRBJ2-7, with a possible D match to TRBD1 (6 bases). Per the germline V gene, CDR1 is MNHEY and CDR2 is SMNVEV (reference sequence). The CDR3 extends over 14 amino acids. The CDR3 loop reads CASSLSRGPDRRIF. CDR3 nucleotides: TGTGCCAGCAGTTTATCCAGGGGCCCCGACCGTAGGATCTTC.

The V gene is TRBV9, the J gene TRBJ2-2; 7 bases are a match to TRBD2. V dropped 0 bases and J dropped 6; count of bases not matched to a gene: 2. The CDR3 runs to 14 residues. The germline V gene encodes CDR1 SGDLS and CDR2 YYNGEE. The CDR3 is CASSVAGGAGELFF. The CDR3 DNA sequence: TGTGCCAGCAGCGTAGCTGGGGGGGCCGGGGAGCTGTTTTTT.

V is TRBV5-4 and J is TRBJ2-7; 8 bases are a match to TRBD1. The ends lost 4 bases at V and 2 bases at J; junction bases unmatched: 5. This CDR3 has 14 amino acids. Germline CDR1 reads SGHNT; CDR2 reads YYREEE (reference sequence). This chain's CDR3 is CASSTRDRPYEQYF. CDR3 nucleotides: TGTGCCAGCAGCACCCGGGACAGGCCCTACGAGCAGTACTTC.

This chain links TRBV28 with TRBJ1-5; D ambiguous. Germline lookup yields CDR1 MDHEN and CDR2 SYDVKM. V dropped 3 bases and J dropped 4 bases, with 10 bases sitting between them. The CDR3 has 14 amino acids. The CDR3 sequence is CASSFGQANQPQHF. In DNA form, the CDR3 reads TGTGCCAGCAGTTTTGGCCAGGCTAATCAGCCCCAGCATTTT.

The CDR3 nucleotides read TGCAGCGTTGCCGACATAACACGAGCTAACTATGGCTACACCTTC. Amino acid sequence: CSVADITRANYGYTF. This chain joins TRBV29-1 and TRBJ1-2; no definite D call. Germline V gene sequence: CDR1 SQVTM, CDR2 ANQGSEA. This CDR3 has 15 amino acids. V was clipped by 4 bases and J by 0 bases, with 15 bases between them.

This chain links TRBV25-1 with TRBJ2-7; 11 bases line up with TRBD1. This CDR3 spans 17 amino acids. Per the germline V gene, CDR1 is MGHDK and CDR2 is SYGVNS. With 5 bases clipped from V and 1 base from J, the junction kept 10 bases outside the gene matches. As DNA, the CDR3 is TGTGCCAGCAGTTCAACCATGGGACAGGGGGATTCCTACGAGCAGTACTTC. Protein: CASSSTMGQGDSYEQYF.

The V call is TRBV19, the J call TRBJ1-2; 7 bases match TRBD1. The V gene end was trimmed by 6 bases and the J gene end by 5 bases; junction bases not matched to a gene: 12. Germline V gene data show CDR1 as LNHDA and CDR2 as SQIVND (reference sequence). CDR3 length equals 15 residues. The CDR3 loop is CASRIYGGGEYGYTF. For the CDR3, the DNA is TGTGCCAGTAGGATATACGGAGGGGGCGAGTATGGCTACACCTTC.

This rearrangement joins TRBV4-1 to TRBJ2-3; 10 nucleotides agree with TRBD1. V gave up 3 bases and J gave up 4 bases; unmatched junction bases: 1. The CDR3 runs 14 residues. Germline V lookup: CDR1 MGHRA, CDR2 YSYEKL. The CDR3 is CASSQDRGADTQYF. DNA for the CDR3: TGCGCCAGCAGCCAGGACAGGGGGGCAGATACGCAGTATTTT.

Worth noting for this clone: The same CDR3 can be traced to other DNA sequences in this sample. Written as DNA, the CDR3 is TGTGCCAGCAGCAGACAGGGGAACACTGAAGCTTTCTTT. It yields the protein CASSRQGNTEAFF. The chain joins TRBV7-2 to TRBJ1-1, with 7 positions matching TRBD1. The CDR3 consists of 13 residues. Germline values: CDR1 SGHTA, CDR2 FQGNSA. With 5 bases clipped from V and 1 base from J, the junction kept 1 base outside the gene matches.

This clone was picked up a small number of times. This chain uses TRBV4-1 with TRBJ2-3, with 12 positions matching TRBD2. Unmatched junction bases numbered 5, after V lost 5 bases and J lost 5 bases. The CDR3 runs 15 residues. Germline-derived CDR1 and CDR2 are MGHRA and YSYEKL. The CDR3 protein is CASSNGLAGKDTQYF. CDR3 DNA: TGCGCCAGCAGCAACGGACTAGCGGGGAAAGATACGCAGTATTTT.

The chain links TRBV28 to TRBJ2-5, with TRBD1 identical over 9 bases. CDR1 MDHEN and CDR2 SYDVKM come from the germline V gene. CDR3 length equals 17 residues. Unmatched junction bases numbered 11, after V lost 5 bases and J lost 1 base. The CDR3: CASSPRRGDRAQETQYF. As DNA, the CDR3 is TGTGCCAGCAGTCCACGTCGGGGGGACAGGGCCCAAGAGACCCAGTACTTC.